This T cell receptor (beta chain) is drawn from a study of T cells in Graves' hyperthyroidism and ophthalmopathy. Amplification of TCR beta CDR3 regions was performed using RNA transcripts as template. A first-round RT-PCR of the TCR CDR3 used the HTBI primer set. TCRdb redid the calling of the multiplex PCR reads with MiXCR, one entry per CDR3 protein. The data hold about 530,000 distinct CDR3 sequences, with approximately 17% observed a single time. This clonotype has a count of ten or more. The sequence was obtained from a woman aged 18-29 years with Graves' ophthalmopathy. Source material: blood.

This CDR3 reads CASSGDRNYGYTF. The CDR3 nucleotides read TGTGCCAGCAGTGGGGACAGGAACTATGGCTACACCTTC. This rearrangement joins TRBV6-1 to TRBJ1-2; TRBD1 matches 8 bases. The germline V gene has CDR1 MNHNS and CDR2 SASEGT. V shed 4 bases and J 2 bases; nucleotides not matched to a gene: 0. The CDR3 totals 13 residues.